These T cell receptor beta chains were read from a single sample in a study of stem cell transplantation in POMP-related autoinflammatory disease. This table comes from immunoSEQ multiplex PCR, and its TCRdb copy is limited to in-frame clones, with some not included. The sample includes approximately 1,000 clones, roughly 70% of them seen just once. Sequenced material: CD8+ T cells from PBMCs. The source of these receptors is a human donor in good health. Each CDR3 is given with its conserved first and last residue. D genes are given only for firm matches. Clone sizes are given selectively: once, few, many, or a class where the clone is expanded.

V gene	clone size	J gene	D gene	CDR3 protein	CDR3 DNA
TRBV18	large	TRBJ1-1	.	CASSYGTEAFF	TGTGCCAGCTCATACGGGACTGAAGCTTTCTTT
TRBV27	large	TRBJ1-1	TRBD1	CASSLDDRDTEAFF	TGTGCCAGCAGTTTAGACGACAGGGACACTGAAGCTTTCTTT
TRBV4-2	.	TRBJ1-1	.	CASSPIAGSKAFF	TGTGCCAGCAGTCCCATAGCGGGCTCAAAAGCTTTCTTT
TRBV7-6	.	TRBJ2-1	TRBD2	CASSFWLAGDEQFF	TGTGCCAGCAGCTTTTGGCTAGCGGGCGATGAGCAGTTCTTC
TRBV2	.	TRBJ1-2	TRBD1	CASSETLRDRVYGYTF	TGTGCCAGCAGTGAAACGCTACGAGACAGGGTCTATGGCTACACCTTC
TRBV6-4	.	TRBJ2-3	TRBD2	CASSDSSGGTDTQYF	TGTGCCAGCAGTGACTCTAGCGGGGGCACAGATACGCAGTATTTT
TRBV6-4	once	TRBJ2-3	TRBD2	CASSDGTSGADTQYF	TGTGCCAGCAGTGACGGGACTAGCGGGGCAGATACGCAGTATTTT
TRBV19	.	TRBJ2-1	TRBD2	CASSFSAGGRGNEQFF	TGTGCCAGTAGCTTTTCCGCCGGCGGGAGGGGCAATGAGCAGTTCTTC
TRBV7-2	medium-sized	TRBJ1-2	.	CASSFVSEYGYTF	TGTGCCAGCAGCTTTGTGTCAGAGTATGGCTACACCTTC
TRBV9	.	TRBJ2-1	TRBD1	CASSLRTGPYNEQFF	TGTGCCAGCAGCCTTCGGACAGGCCCCTACAATGAGCAGTTCTTC
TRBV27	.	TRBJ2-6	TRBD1	CASSDRVSGANVLTF	TGTGCCAGCAGCGACAGGGTCTCTGGGGCCAACGTCCTGACTTTC
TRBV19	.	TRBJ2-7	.	CASSNIYEQYF	TGTGCCAGTAGTAACATCTACGAGCAGTACTTC
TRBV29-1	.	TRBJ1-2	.	CSVVGGRNYGYTF	TGCAGCGTTGTAGGGGGGCGAAACTATGGCTACACCTTC
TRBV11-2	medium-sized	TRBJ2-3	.	CASSLNDVQYF	TGTGCCAGCAGCTTAAATGATGTGCAGTATTTT
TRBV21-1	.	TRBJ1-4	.	CASSMPDRTSKGNEKLFF	TGCGCCAGCAGCATGCCGGACAGGACCTCAAAGGGAAATGAAAAACTGTTTTTT
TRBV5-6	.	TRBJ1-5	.	CASSFNPNQPQHF	TGTGCCAGCAGCTTTAACCCGAATCAGCCCCAGCATTTT
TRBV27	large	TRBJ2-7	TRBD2	CASSFTPAGVQYF	TGTGCCAGCAGTTTTACCCCAGCGGGAGTGCAGTACTTC
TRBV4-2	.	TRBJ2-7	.	CASSRQTGSSYEQYF	TGTGCCAGCAGCCGCCAAACAGGGAGCTCCTACGAGCAGTACTTC
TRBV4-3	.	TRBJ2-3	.	CASSHGSGDTQYF	TGCGCCAGCTCCCACGGGTCGGGGGATACGCAGTATTTT
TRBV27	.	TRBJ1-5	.	CASSLSAFNQPQHF	TGTGCCAGCAGTTTAAGCGCCTTCAATCAGCCCCAGCATTTT
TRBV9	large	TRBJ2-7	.	CASSVVPGISYEQYF	TGTGCCAGCAGCGTAGTGCCAGGGATTTCCTACGAGCAGTACTTC
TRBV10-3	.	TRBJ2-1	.	CAISERESSYNEQFF	TGTGCCATCAGTGAGAGGGAGAGCTCCTACAATGAGCAGTTCTTC
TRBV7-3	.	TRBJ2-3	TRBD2	CASSQTSGSADTQYF	TGTGCCAGCAGCCAAACTAGCGGGAGCGCAGATACGCAGTATTTT
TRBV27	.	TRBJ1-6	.	CASSLIGSPLHF	TGTGCCAGCAGTTTAATTGGGTCACCCCTCCACTTT
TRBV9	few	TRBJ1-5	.	CASSPERGDQPQHF	TGTGCCAGCAGCCCCGAACGGGGGGATCAGCCCCAGCATTTT
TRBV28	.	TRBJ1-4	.	CASSSAKGGLTNEKLFF	TGTGCCAGCAGTTCAGCGAAGGGGGGACTAACTAATGAAAAACTGTTTTTT
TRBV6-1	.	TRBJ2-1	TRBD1	CASSYGTGYNEQFF	TGTGCCAGCAGTTATGGGACAGGATACAATGAGCAGTTCTTC
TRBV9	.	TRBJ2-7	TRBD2	CASSQGRGAHEQYF	TGTGCCAGCAGCCAAGGGCGGGGGGCCCACGAGCAGTACTTC
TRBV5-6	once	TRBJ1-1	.	CASSLATGADTEAFF	TGTGCCAGCAGCTTGGCCACGGGGGCGGACACTGAAGCTTTCTTT
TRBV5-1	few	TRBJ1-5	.	CASSLAVNQPQHF	TGCGCCAGCAGCTTGGCAGTTAATCAGCCCCAGCATTTT
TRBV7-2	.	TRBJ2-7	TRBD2	CASSPLISGSLYEQYF	TGTGCCAGCAGCCCGTTAATTAGCGGGAGTCTCTACGAGCAGTACTTC
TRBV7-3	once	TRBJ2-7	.	CASSPPSSYEQYF	TGTGCCAGCAGCCCCCCGTCATCCTACGAGCAGTACTTC
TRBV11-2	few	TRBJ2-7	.	CASSLDSAREQYF	TGTGCCAGCAGCTTAGATAGCGCTAGGGAGCAGTACTTC
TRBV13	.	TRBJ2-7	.	CASTGGGYEQYF	TGTGCCAGCACTGGGGGAGGCTACGAGCAGTACTTC
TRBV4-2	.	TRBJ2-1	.	CASSQDGSDLAGDEQFF	TGTGCCAGCAGCCAAGATGGGTCCGATCTAGCAGGCGATGAGCAGTTCTTC
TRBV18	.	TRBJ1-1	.	CASSLLKVGVAMNTEAFF	TGTGCCAGCTCACTTCTGAAGGTGGGGGTCGCGATGAACACTGAAGCTTTCTTT
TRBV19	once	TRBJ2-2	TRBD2	CASSIGGGPDTGELFF	TGTGCCAGTAGTATCGGGGGGGGCCCCGACACCGGGGAGCTGTTTTTT
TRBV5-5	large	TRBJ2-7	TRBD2	CASSPLISGSLYEQYF	TGTGCCAGCAGCCCGTTAATTAGCGGGAGTCTCTACGAGCAGTACTTC